This TCR beta chain was retrieved from a study of sequential checkpoint blockade in melanoma (dated by TCRdb to about 2019). Context from the whole study: Patients were assigned by 1:1 randomization to either first-line nivolumab followed by ipilimumab (arm A) or ipilimumab followed by nivolumab (arm B). Both trial sequences were followed by maintenance nivolumab. DNA from about 100 melanoma tumor samples collected before treatment underwent TCRbeta immunosequencing. For fewer than 25 patients, matched tumor biopsies were taken both before treatment and at week 13, after single-agent nivolumab (arm A) or ipilimumab (arm B). In about 79% of the matched pre- and post-treatment tumor biopsy pairs, both biopsies came from the same lesion. Study-level results and caveats: Patients with increases in tumor T-cell fraction and clonality by week 13 were approximately 30 times more likely to achieve clinical benefit. Among patients in the nivolumab-first arm (arm A), tumor TIL clonality before treatment was associated with response (P = .04). Within-arm analyses of tumor T-cell fraction were constrained by small sample sizes and reduced statistical power. The response-prediction model combining TCR metrics and mutation burden needs validation in larger, independent patient cohorts. Tumor T-cell fraction and clonality were found to correlate with PD-L1 staining and CD8+ T-cell counts but not with mutational load.

The immunoSEQ Assay was used to immunosequence TCRbeta CDR3 regions from genomic DNA. Genomic DNA was amplified by bias-controlled multiplex PCR before high-throughput sequencing. Under the source paper's analysis protocol: To quantify the absolute abundance of each unique TCRbeta CDR3 region, the sequences were collapsed and filtered. Clonality was defined as 1 minus Pielou's evenness and was calculated using productive rearrangements only. Tumor T-cell fraction was calculated by normalizing TCRbeta template counts to usable DNA, which was estimated from several housekeeping genes. A previously published method was used to identify clones with significantly greater frequencies in on-treatment samples than in baseline samples. TCRdb holds this immuneACCESS table with in-frame rearrangements only. Some clones are missing; in checked studies, unresolved V genes explain under half, and the rest has no known cause. Clone size and V and J calls were adopted from that table, with D and trimming inferred from the DNA. This sample holds 13,000 or so clones; about a quarter were observed only once. The biggest ten clones account for around 20% of the sample.

The CDR3 contains 16 residues, cysteine and phenylalanine counted. The read is trimmed to its CDR3 DNA, 48 bases read in frame from base 1. V was cut back by 5 bases and J by 0 bases, leaving a gap of 14 bases between them. The germline V gene (reference sequence) gives CDR1 as LNHDA and CDR2 as SQIVND. This clone was detected only a few times. The clone's antigen remains unknown. Base qualities are not recorded, but no much larger clone differs from it by a single base. Read against the paper, the sample's treatment or condition label means: randomized to nivolumab then ipilimumab (arm A) or the reverse (arm B). None of the patients in the trial had previously been given DNA-damaging chemotherapy. Samples were obtained from patients with melanoma enrolled in CheckMate 064, a randomized, open-label phase II trial of sequential checkpoint blockade. Tumor TCR sequencing used genomic DNA from formalin-fixed paraffin-embedded (FFPE) tissue samples.

This receptor chain uses TRBV19 and TRBJ1-5; a weak D assignment points to TRBD1 (5 bases agree). Sequenced here: tumor tissue (inferred from file names), sampled from a patient given nivolumab and ipilimumab in sequence. The clonotype comes from a human donor with melanoma. In nucleotides, the sequence is TGTGCCAGTAGTCCCAGGACAACTTATAGCAATCAGCCCCAGCATTTT. It encodes CASSPRTTYSNQPQHF.